This paragraph reports one TCR beta chain. This sample is part of a study of blood T cells in healthy people across ages. With a J-beta primer mix and a sample-barcoded 5' primer, a second PCR ran 7 to 11 cycles. TCRdb passed the 5' RACE reads through MiXCR, listing each CDR3 protein once. The repertoire has around 1.5 million distinct CDR3 sequences, about 43% of them found once; the top ten carry 7.9%. The CDR3 has 16 amino acids. The germline gives CDR1 SGHDT, CDR2 YYEEEE. V shed 4 bases and J 5 bases; nucleotides not matched to a gene: 13. The V call is TRBV5-6, the J call TRBJ2-3; 7 bases are a match to TRBD2. The TCR was taken from a woman between 18 and 29 years old in good health. The sample consisted of blood. DNA of the CDR3: TGTGCCAGCAGCGCCTCCCTAACTAGCGAGTTAGATACGCAGTATTTT. This gives the protein CASSASLTSELDTQYF.